One and the same sample provided the 25 T cell receptor beta chains below, sequenced in a study of cytomegalovirus exposure and HLA in healthy donors. Use of 60 Vbeta and 13 Jbeta primers characterized the PCR. TCRdb keeps only in-frame clones here, not all; method: immunoSEQ multiplex PCR. The sample has about 93,000 clones; 80% are singletons. Sequences were obtained from PBMCs. These receptors came from a man aged 25 to 40 in good health and CMV-seronegative.

About this clone itself: Distinct nucleotide sequences in the sample also encode this CDR3. The CDR3 nucleotides are TGTGCCAGCAGCCAAATTCCGGGACAGGGGGGAGAGACCCAGTACTTC. This encodes CASSQIPGQGGETQYF. This chain uses TRBV4-2 with TRBJ2-5; 11 nucleotides line up with TRBD1. Trimming removed 2 bases from V and 4 bases from J; junction bases left unmatched: 6. Germline-derived CDR1 and CDR2 are LGHNA and YNFKEQ. The CDR3 sequence is 16 residues long.

This clone has only a few counts. V is TRBV4-3 and J is TRBJ1-5; no definite D call. The CDR3 totals 13 residues. Germline V lookup: CDR1 LGHNA, CDR2 YSLEER. The V gene lost 1 base and the J gene lost 2 bases, with 3 bases spanning the gap. In nucleotides, the CDR3 is TGCGCCAGCAGCCAAGCCGGCAATCAGCCCCAGCATTTT. Translation gives CASSQAGNQPQHF.

This sequence joins TRBV28 and TRBJ2-5, with 8 bases fitting TRBD1. There are 15 residues in the CDR3. V dropped 4 bases and J dropped 4; count of bases not matched to a gene: 8. The V gene's germline CDR1 is MDHEN and CDR2 SYDVKM. The CDR3 protein is CASSSGTGLPETQYF. Written as DNA, the CDR3 is TGTGCCAGCAGTTCCGGGACAGGACTGCCAGAGACCCAGTACTTC.

The rearrangement links TRBV2 to TRBJ1-1, with D possibly TRBD1 on 6 matching bases. Germline V CDR1 and CDR2: SNHLY, FYNNEI. Trimming took 5 bases from V and 1 from J, leaving 11 bases between them. The CDR3 consists of 14 residues. The CDR3 is CASSYSTGNTEAFF. The CDR3 nucleotides read TGTGCCAGCAGTTATTCGACAGGGAACACTGAAGCTTTCTTT. Variable domain in full (rest from reference TRBV2 and TRBJ1-1): EPEVTQTPSHQVTQMGQEVILRCVPISNHLYFYWYRQILGQKVEFLVSFYNNEISEKSEIFDDQFSVERPDGSNFTLKIRSTKLEDSAMYFCASSYSTGNTEAFFGQGTRLTVV.

The chain couples TRBV4-3 to TRBJ1-2; possibly TRBD1 for D (6 bases). The CDR3 covers 15 residues. The ends were cut back, 2 bases at V and 2 bases at J, with 12 bases in the middle. Looked up from germline, CDR1 is LGHNA and CDR2 is YSLEER. The CDR3 DNA reads as TGCGCCAGCAGCCAATCTCCTACAGGGAACTATGGCTACACCTTC. Translation: CASSQSPTGNYGYTF.

This rearrangement joins TRBV6-4 to TRBJ2-2; TRBD1 aligns across 7 bases. This CDR3 has 15 residues. Looked up from germline, CDR1 is MRHNA and CDR2 is SNTAGT. The junction had 10 bases not matched to a gene; V was cut back by 6 bases and J by 6 bases. CDR3 protein: CASSTGAHHSGELFF. The CDR3 DNA sequence: TGTGCCAGCAGCACAGGGGCTCACCACTCCGGGGAGCTGTTTTTT.

This chain joins TRBV15 and TRBJ1-1; the match to TRBD1 covers 7 bases. CDR3 size: 15 residues. The germline CDR1 and CDR2 sequences are LNHNV and YYDKDF (reference sequence). With 3 bases clipped from V and 3 bases from J, the junction kept 7 bases outside the gene matches. As DNA, the CDR3 is TGTGCCACCAGCAGGGATCCGACAGGGTACACTGAAGCTTTCTTT. It translates to CATSRDPTGYTEAFF.

The V call is TRBV29-1, the J call TRBJ2-5; D unclear. CDR1 is SQVTM and CDR2 is ANQGSEA in the germline V gene. The germline V and J ends were trimmed by 3 bases and 0 bases, with 8 bases remaining between them. CDR3 size: 13 residues. DNA for the CDR3: TGCAGCGTTGACTTCTCGTACCAAGAGACCCAGTACTTC. It yields the protein CSVDFSYQETQYF.

This chain links TRBV5-4 with TRBJ1-1; 11 bases line up with TRBD1. Unmatched junction bases numbered 3, after V lost 0 bases and J lost 5 bases. The germline CDR1 and CDR2 sequences are SGHNT and YYREEE (reference sequence). The CDR3 contains 15 residues. CDR3 protein: CASSLDGTGGTEAFF. The CDR3 nucleotides are TGTGCCAGCAGCTTGGATGGGACAGGGGGGACTGAAGCTTTCTTT.

This rearrangement joins TRBV9 to TRBJ1-2; D perhaps matches TRBD1 (6 bases). V was shortened by 0 bases and J by 4 bases, with 16 bases between the two germline ends. Germline lookup yields CDR1 SGDLS and CDR2 YYNGEE. This CDR3 comprises 16 residues. The CDR3 nucleotides read TGTGCCAGCAGCGTAGTCCCGGGACATGTCCCCTATGGCTACACCTTC. It yields the protein CASSVVPGHVPYGYTF.

This chain joins TRBV9 and TRBJ1-2; 11 bases align to TRBD1. V trimming: 7 bases; J trimming: 5 bases; junction bases outside the gene matches: 4. Per the germline V gene, CDR1 is SGDLS and CDR2 is YYNGEE. The CDR3 consists of 13 residues. This CDR3 reads CASHGQGAYGYTF. The CDR3 DNA is TGTGCCAGCCACGGACAGGGGGCGTATGGCTACACCTTC.

J is TRBJ2-3 and V is TRBV7-3, with 9 bases that match TRBD1. Looked up from germline, CDR1 is SGHTA and CDR2 is FQGTGA. The CDR3 consists of 16 residues. Trimming at V came to 5 bases and at J to 4 bases, leaving 10 bases not matched to a gene. The chain's CDR3 is CASSTNTGQGPDTQYF. CDR3 sequence (DNA): TGTGCCAGCAGCACTAACACGGGACAGGGCCCAGATACGCAGTATTTT.

The genes are TRBV19 and TRBJ1-3, with TRBD1 as a possible D gene (6 bases). The CDR3 is made up of 14 amino acids. Between the trimmed V and J ends, which lost 8 bases and 2 bases, there was a span of 13 bases. Germline V gene lookup returns CDR1 LNHDA and CDR2 SQIVND (reference sequence). CDR3 loop: CASCIGGPGNTIYF. CDR3 bases: TGTGCCAGTTGCATCGGGGGGCCTGGAAACACCATATATTTT.

V and J are TRBV19 and TRBJ2-1; D might be TRBD2 (6 bases). The CDR3 is made up of 15 amino acids. Trimming took 1 base from V and 0 from J, leaving 7 bases between them. Germline lookup yields CDR1 LNHDA and CDR2 SQIVND (reference sequence). The CDR3 loop reads CASSIGGTSYNEQFF. The CDR3 DNA is TGTGCCAGTAGTATAGGCGGGACCTCCTACAATGAGCAGTTCTTC.

The sample holds one count of this clone. The chain carries TRBV7-9 and TRBJ2-7; 7 bases are shared with TRBD2. The germline V gene has CDR1 SEHNR and CDR2 FQNEAQ (reference sequence). J lost 5 bases, V lost 11 bases, and 6 bases had no gene match. The CDR3 covers 11 residues. The CDR3: CAGGSVNEQYF. The CDR3 bases are TGTGCCGGCGGGAGTGTCAACGAGCAGTACTTC. The full variable domain, its missing parts supplied by reference TRBV7-9 and TRBJ2-7, is DTGVSQNPRHKITKRGQNVTFRCDPISEHNRLYWYRQTLGQGPEFLTYFQNEAQLEKSRLLSDRFSAERPKGSFSTLEIQRTEQGDSAMYLCAGGSVNEQYFGPGTRLTVT.

The chain carries TRBV7-2 and TRBJ2-1; 9 bases are shared with TRBD1. This CDR3 comprises 16 residues. From germline, CDR1 is SGHTA and CDR2 FQGNSA. V shed 5 bases and J 5 bases; nucleotides not matched to a gene: 10. The CDR3 DNA sequence: TGTGCCAGCAGCCGCCCGCCCGGGACAGGGAACAATGAGCAGTTCTTC. Encoded protein: CASSRPPGTGNNEQFF.

The chain employs TRBV10-3 and TRBJ2-6; TRBD2 agrees at 9 bases. J lost 2 bases, V lost 0 bases, and 8 bases had no gene match. Germline V lookup: CDR1 ENHRY, CDR2 SYGVKD. The CDR3 spans 19 residues. CDR3 region: CAISESGSGRKAGANVLTF. The CDR3 region has the DNA TGTGCCATCAGTGAGTCGGGAAGCGGGAGGAAGGCTGGGGCCAACGTCCTGACTTTC.

The chain links TRBV5-6 to TRBJ2-7; D is perhaps TRBD1 (6 bases). This CDR3 is built from 15 residues. The germline CDR1 and CDR2 sequences are SGHDT and YYEEEE. V gave up 3 bases and J gave up 2 bases, with 15 bases separating them. In nucleotides, the CDR3 is TGTGCCAGCAGCTCCCCACAGGGACACACCTACGAGCAGTACTTC. Encoded protein: CASSSPQGHTYEQYF.

V usage is TRBV5-1 and J usage is TRBJ2-7, with TRBD2 matching over 11 bases. The germline CDR1 and CDR2 sequences are SGHRS and YFSETQ. The ends lost 0 bases at V and 3 bases at J; junction bases unmatched: 11. The CDR3 extends over 18 amino acids. The CDR3 reads CASSLGLAGGSFSYEQYF. DNA of the CDR3: TGCGCCAGCAGCTTGGGTTTAGCGGGAGGGTCTTTTAGCTACGAGCAGTACTTC. Looking up the rest from reference TRBV5-1 and TRBJ2-7 gives the full variable domain: KAGVTQTPRYLIKTRGQQVTLSCSPISGHRSVSWYQQTPGQGLQFLFEYFSETQRNKGNFPGRFSGRQFSNSRSEMNVSTLELGDSALYLCASSLGLAGGSFSYEQYFGPGTRLTVT.

This sequence joins TRBV5-1 and TRBJ1-6, with TRBD1 matching 7 bases. Germline CDR1 and CDR2: SGHRS and YFSETQ. There are 15 residues in the CDR3. The V segment lost 3 bases and the J segment 10 bases; nucleotides outside the gene matches: 10. CDR3 sequence reads: CASSSITGANSPLHF. For the CDR3, the DNA is TGCGCCAGCAGCTCGATAACAGGGGCAAACTCACCCCTCCACTTT.

The chain joins TRBV2 to TRBJ1-1; TRBD1 aligns across 9 bases. The CDR3 runs to 15 residues. Germline V gene sequence: CDR1 SNHLY, CDR2 FYNNEI. Germline trimming cut 6 bases from V and 5 bases from J; bases unmatched to any gene: 10. This chain's CDR3 is CASREDRGDYTEAFF. The CDR3 DNA reads TGTGCCAGCAGAGAGGACAGGGGAGATTATACTGAAGCTTTCTTT. Together with reference TRBV2 and TRBJ1-1, the CDR3 gives the full variable domain: EPEVTQTPSHQVTQMGQEVILRCVPISNHLYFYWYRQILGQKVEFLVSFYNNEISEKSEIFDDQFSVERPDGSNFTLKIRSTKLEDSAMYFCASREDRGDYTEAFFGQGTRLTVV.

The chain combines TRBV6-4 with TRBJ2-7, with 9 bases identical to TRBD1. V lost 8 bases and J lost 2; bases outside the gene matches: 10. Germline V CDR1 and CDR2: MRHNA, SNTAGT. The CDR3 totals 15 residues. The CDR3 DNA sequence: TGTGCCAGCGCAGCCAGTTGGGACAGGGCCTACGAGCAGTACTTC. This codes for CASAASWDRAYEQYF.

J is TRBJ1-6 and V is TRBV9; TRBD1 matches 9 bases. Germline CDR1 is SGDLS and CDR2 is YYNGEE. The ends lost 2 bases at V and 11 bases at J; junction bases unmatched: 5. CDR3 length: 14 amino acids. CDR3 coding DNA: TGTGCCAGCAGCGTGGGACAGGGCCTTCCACCCCTCCACTTT. This codes for CASSVGQGLPPLHF.

CDR3 amino acids: CASSAQGDTYEQYF. In nucleotides, the CDR3 is TGCGCCAGCAGCGCCCAGGGGGATACCTACGAGCAGTACTTC. The rearrangement uses TRBV5-1 and TRBJ2-7, with 7 bases fitting TRBD1. CDR1 and CDR2 (germline): SGHRS, YFSETQ. V trimming: 4 bases; J trimming: 2 bases; junction bases outside the gene matches: 6. The CDR3 runs 14 residues.

The V call is TRBV25-1, the J call TRBJ1-1; a weak D match, TRBD1 (5 bases). Germline V gene lookup returns CDR1 MGHDK and CDR2 SYGVNS. CDR3 size: 17 residues. The V end was cut by 2 bases, the J end by 1 base, with 17 bases between. CDR3 bases: TGTGCCAGCAGTGAAGGGCGCGGGGGGAGGGGGAACACTGAAGCTTTCTTT. It codes for CASSEGRGGRGNTEAFF.